A few counts support the clone carrying this TCR beta chain. These data come from a study of regulatory T cells in long-lasting Graves disease. Time point noted: persistent/refractory GD, antithyroid drugs over 5 years with positive TRAb. PBMC RNA served as the TCR library source. Doctors identified Graves' disease using the American Thyroid Association guidelines. Staff took roughly 8.1 milliliters of peripheral blood and put it into EDTA tubes. Arm-PCR of CDR3 regions and iRepertoire HTBI primers were used to build TCR beta libraries. MiXCR, run by TCRdb on the multiplex PCR reads, gives a single entry per CDR3 protein. The table has around 510,000 distinct CDR3 sequences, around 21% seen once. The CDR3 spans 15 residues. Losses at the gene ends were 2 bases for V and 6 bases for J; bases not matched to a gene: 7. Germline values: CDR1 KGHSH, CDR2 LQKENI.

The gene calls are TRBV18 and TRBJ2-1; 7 nucleotides align to TRBD1. The TCR comes from a female donor with Graves disease. Sequencing used peripheral blood mononuclear cells (PBMCs), obtained when the disease was refractory, from a patient treated with antithyroid drugs. CDR3 region: CASSPKPTGTNEQFF. CDR3 nucleotide sequence: TGTGCCAGCTCACCAAAGCCGACAGGGACCAATGAGCAGTTCTTC.